One sample yielded the 9 T cell receptor beta chains listed below, sequenced in a study of shared clonotypes between healthy human individuals. TCRdb keeps only in-frame clones here, not all; method: immunoSEQ multiplex PCR. The sample records roughly 2.4 million clones, about 94% being singletons. Sequencing was performed on naive CD4+ T cells sorted from blood. Subset described: CD45RA+ positively selected. These receptors were collected from a man younger than 35 in good health.

The V and J genes are TRBV6-5 and TRBJ1-2, with TRBD1 matching 7 bases. Germline CDR1 is MNHEY and CDR2 is SVGAGI. The V segment lost 5 bases and the J segment 8 bases; nucleotides outside the gene matches: 8. The CDR3 is made up of 13 amino acids. CDR3 in amino acids: CASSNWDSFGYTF. For the CDR3, the DNA is TGTGCCAGCAGTAACTGGGACAGTTTCGGCTACACCTTC.

The chain employs TRBV23-1 and TRBJ1-1; weak D call: TRBD1 (6 bases). TRBV23-1 belongs to the ORF category, with a function that is uncertain. CDR3 length: 19 residues. Trimming left V 0 bases short and J 0 bases short, with 20 bases between. The CDR3 coding sequence is TGCGCCAGCAGTCAATCGGTGTCTGAGGGGGGATCCATGAACACTGAAGCTTTCTTT. Protein: CASSQSVSEGGSMNTEAFF.

With regard to this clone: Other DNA sequences of this sample code for an identical CDR3. The rearrangement uses TRBV7-9 and TRBJ1-4; D perhaps matches TRBD1 (6 bases). V shed 5 bases and J shed 1 base, with 11 bases lying between them. Germline-derived CDR1 and CDR2 are SEHNR and FQNEAQ (reference sequence). This CDR3 contains 15 residues. The CDR3: CASSPTGLTNEKLFF. CDR3 coding DNA: TGTGCCAGCAGCCCTACAGGGTTAACTAATGAAAAACTGTTTTTT.

In the case of this clone: Because the CDR3's place on the DNA is in doubt, the DNA is left out and the CDR3 is given as listed by TCRdb. The genes are TRBV21-1 and TRBJ1-5; TRBD1 reflects the table's D call only, with no check against the DNA. TRBV21-1 is described as a pseudogene. Inclusive of both ends, the CDR3 amounts to 17 amino acids. The CDR3 sequence is CASSKVVGQGSNQPQHF.

This clone has only one observation. This chain links TRBV10-1 with TRBJ2-5; a weak D match, TRBD1 (6 bases). With 2 bases removed from V and 3 bases from J, the gap between germline ends came to 19 bases. Germline CDR1 WNHNN, CDR2 SYGVQD (reference sequence). The CDR3 contains 17 residues. The CDR3 nucleotides read TGCGCCAGCAGTGAGGTATGGGGGCCCCCAGTAAAAGAGACCCAGTACTTC. This sequence encodes CASSEVWGPPVKETQYF.

V is TRBV18 and J is TRBJ2-7; 8 bases map to TRBD1. The CDR3 contains 15 residues. Germline values: CDR1 KGHSH, CDR2 LQKENI. J was trimmed by 3 bases and V by 3 bases; bases with no gene match: 7. The CDR3 loop is CASSPTGDRFYEQYF. CDR3 in DNA: TGTGCCAGCTCACCGACAGGGGACCGATTCTACGAGCAGTACTTC.

This clone has a single count. Different DNA sequences within this sample yield the same CDR3. The V gene is TRBV29-1, the J gene TRBJ2-5; no firm D call. Deletions cut 4 bases from V and 2 bases from J, with 8 bases between. The V gene's germline CDR1 is SQVTM and CDR2 ANQGSEA. The CDR3 covers 12 residues. The CDR3 loop is CSVVQQQETQYF. The CDR3 bases are TGCAGCGTTGTTCAGCAACAAGAGACCCAGTACTTC.

V gene TRBV2 combines with J gene TRBJ1-2; D is unclear. Trimming removed 2 bases from V and 6 bases from J, with 16 bases in between. This CDR3 contains 15 residues. Germline V CDR1 and CDR2: SNHLY, FYNNEI. CDR3 region: CASSEKLGQVNGYTF. In nucleotides, the CDR3 is TGTGCCAGCAGTGAAAAATTGGGCCAGGTAAATGGCTACACCTTC.

The genes are TRBV10-3 and TRBJ1-1; 7 bases line up with TRBD1. V lost 6 bases to trimming and J lost 3 bases; unmatched junction nucleotides: 4. From germline, CDR1 is ENHRY and CDR2 SYGVKD. The CDR3 runs 13 residues. In DNA, the CDR3 is TGTGCCATCAGGGGGGACAGATACACTGAAGCTTTCTTT. Residues: CAIRGDRYTEAFF.